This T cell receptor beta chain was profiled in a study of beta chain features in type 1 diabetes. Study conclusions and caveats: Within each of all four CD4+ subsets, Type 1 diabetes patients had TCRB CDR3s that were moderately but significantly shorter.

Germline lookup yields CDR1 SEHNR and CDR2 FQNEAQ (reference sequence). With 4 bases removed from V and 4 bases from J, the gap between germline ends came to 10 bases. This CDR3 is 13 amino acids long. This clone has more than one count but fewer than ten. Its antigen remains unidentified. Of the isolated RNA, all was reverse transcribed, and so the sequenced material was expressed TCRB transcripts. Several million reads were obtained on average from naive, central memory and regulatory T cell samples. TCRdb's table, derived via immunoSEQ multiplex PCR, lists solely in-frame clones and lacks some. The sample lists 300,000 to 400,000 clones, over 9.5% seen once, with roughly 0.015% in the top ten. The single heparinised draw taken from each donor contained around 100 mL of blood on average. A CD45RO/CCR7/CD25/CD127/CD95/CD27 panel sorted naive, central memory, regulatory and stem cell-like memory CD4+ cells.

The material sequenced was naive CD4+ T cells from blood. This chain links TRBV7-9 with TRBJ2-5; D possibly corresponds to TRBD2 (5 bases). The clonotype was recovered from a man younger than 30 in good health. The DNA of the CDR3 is TGTGCCAGCAGCTGGGAGTCGGGAGAGACCCAGTACTTC. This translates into CASSWESGETQYF.